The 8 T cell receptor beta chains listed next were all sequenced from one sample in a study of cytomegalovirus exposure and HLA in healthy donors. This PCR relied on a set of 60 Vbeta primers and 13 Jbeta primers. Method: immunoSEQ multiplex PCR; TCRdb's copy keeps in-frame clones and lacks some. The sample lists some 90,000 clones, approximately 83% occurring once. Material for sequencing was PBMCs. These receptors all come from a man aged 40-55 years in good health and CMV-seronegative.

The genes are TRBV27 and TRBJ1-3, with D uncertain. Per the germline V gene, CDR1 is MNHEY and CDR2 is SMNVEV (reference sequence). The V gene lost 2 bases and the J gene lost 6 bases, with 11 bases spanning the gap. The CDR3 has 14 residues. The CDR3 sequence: CASSLGQSSNTIYF. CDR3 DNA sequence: TGTGCCAGCAGTTTAGGGCAGAGTTCAAACACCATATATTTT.

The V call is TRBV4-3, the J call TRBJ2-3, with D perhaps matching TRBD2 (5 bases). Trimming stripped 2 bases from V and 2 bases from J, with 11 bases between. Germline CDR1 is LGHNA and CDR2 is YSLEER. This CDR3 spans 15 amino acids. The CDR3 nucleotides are TGCGCCAGCAGCCAACTCAGCGGCCCCACAGATACGCAGTATTTT. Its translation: CASSQLSGPTDTQYF.

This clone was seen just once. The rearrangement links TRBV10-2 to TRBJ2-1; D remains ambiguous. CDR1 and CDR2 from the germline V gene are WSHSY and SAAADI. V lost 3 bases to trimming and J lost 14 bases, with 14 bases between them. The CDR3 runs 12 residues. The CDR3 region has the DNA TGCGCCAGCAGTGAAATTTGGGCCGTCGAGTTCTTC. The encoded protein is CASSEIWAVEFF.

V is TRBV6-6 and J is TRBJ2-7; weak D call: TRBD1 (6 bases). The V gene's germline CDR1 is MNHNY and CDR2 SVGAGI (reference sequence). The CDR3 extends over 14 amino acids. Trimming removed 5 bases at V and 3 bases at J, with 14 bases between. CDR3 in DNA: TGTGCCAGCAGTCCTGGACAGAGTTTCTACGAGCAGTACTTC. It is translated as CASSPGQSFYEQYF.

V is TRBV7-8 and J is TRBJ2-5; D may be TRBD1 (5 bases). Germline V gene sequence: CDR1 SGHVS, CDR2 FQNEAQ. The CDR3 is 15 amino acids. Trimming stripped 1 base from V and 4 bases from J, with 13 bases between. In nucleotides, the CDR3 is TGTGCCAGCAGCTTAGATTGGGGCTTGATAGAGACCCAGTACTTC. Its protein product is CASSLDWGLIETQYF.

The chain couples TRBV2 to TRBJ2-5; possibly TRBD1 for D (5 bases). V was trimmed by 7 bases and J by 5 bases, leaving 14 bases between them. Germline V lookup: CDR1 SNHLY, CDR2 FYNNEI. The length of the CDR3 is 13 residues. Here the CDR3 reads CASKWGGRETQYF. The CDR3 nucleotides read TGTGCCAGCAAATGGGGCGGACGGGAGACCCAGTACTTC. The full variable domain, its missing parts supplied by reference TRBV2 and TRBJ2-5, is EPEVTQTPSHQVTQMGQEVILRCVPISNHLYFYWYRQILGQKVEFLVSFYNNEISEKSEIFDDQFSVERPDGSNFTLKIRSTKLEDSAMYFCASKWGGRETQYFGPGTRLLVL.

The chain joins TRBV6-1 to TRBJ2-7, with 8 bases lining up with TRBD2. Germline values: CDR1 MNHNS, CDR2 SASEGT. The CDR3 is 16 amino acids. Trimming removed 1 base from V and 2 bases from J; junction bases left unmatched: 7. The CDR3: CASSEEAGDPPYEQYF. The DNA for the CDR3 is TGTGCCAGCAGTGAAGAAGCGGGGGACCCCCCCTACGAGCAGTACTTC.

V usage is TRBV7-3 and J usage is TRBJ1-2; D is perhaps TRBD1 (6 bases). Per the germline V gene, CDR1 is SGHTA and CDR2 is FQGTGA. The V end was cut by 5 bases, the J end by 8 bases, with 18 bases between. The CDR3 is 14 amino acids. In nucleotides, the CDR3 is TGTGCCAGCAGCCCGATGGCAGGGGCGCCGGGCTACACCTTC. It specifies CASSPMAGAPGYTF.